This record looks at one TCR beta chain sequence and its context. The CDR3 runs 15 residues. V lost 8 bases to trimming and J lost 6 bases, with 22 bases between them. CDR1 is MNHNS and CDR2 is SASEGT in the germline V gene. This sample was taken from a study of siplizumab effects on memory and regulatory T cells. Sequencing used immunoSEQ multiplex PCR; TCRdb keeps in-frame clones, though not all of them. The repertoire holds 70,000 to 90,000 clones, over 80% seen once, with about 16% in the top ten. J is TRBJ1-1 and V is TRBV6-1; TRBD1 is a possible D gene (6 bases). The clonotype was recovered from a human donor in good health. Sequencing was done on a sample of CD4+ T cells sorted from blood. This CDR3 reads CASSAGVQGLSEAFF. CDR3 bases: TGTGCCAGCTCCGCGGGTGTTCAGGGGTTATCTGAAGCTTTCTTT.